Shown below are 21 T cell receptor beta chains from a single sample sequenced in a study of blood T cell repertoires in COVID-19. Sequencing was performed with immunoSEQ multiplex PCR; in TCRdb, only in-frame clones are kept and a portion is missing. This table holds over 200,000 clones, around 88% found once. Sequencing was carried out using peripheral blood. These receptors were collected from a young man with active or convalescent COVID-19.

V usage is TRBV7-2 and J usage is TRBJ2-3, with a tentative D call TRBD2 (6 bases). The ends were cut back, 6 bases at V and 3 bases at J, with 16 bases in the middle. This CDR3 comprises 15 residues. Germline values: CDR1 SGHTA, CDR2 FQGNSA. The CDR3 DNA reads TGTGCCAGCAGTTACCAGGGAGGTTGGACAGATACGCAGTATTTT. It translates to CASSYQGGWTDTQYF. The full variable domain, with the rest looked up from reference TRBV7-2 and TRBJ2-3, is GAGVSQSPSNKVTEKGKDVELRCDPISGHTALYWYRQSLGQGLEFLIYFQGNSAPDKSGLPSDRFSAERTGGSVSTLTIQRTQQEDSAVYLCASSYQGGWTDTQYFGPGTRLTVL.

The V gene is TRBV13, the J gene TRBJ2-2; 8 bases agree with TRBD2. The germline V gene has CDR1 PRHDT and CDR2 FYEKMQ (reference sequence). CDR3 length equals 15 residues. Losses at the gene ends were 0 bases for V and 5 bases for J; bases not matched to a gene: 2. The chain's CDR3 is CASSLGLAGTGELFF. The CDR3 region has the DNA TGTGCCAGCAGCTTAGGGCTAGCGGGTACCGGGGAGCTGTTTTTT.

The J gene is TRBJ2-6, the V gene TRBV2; D is undetermined. Trimming cost V 8 bases and J 0 bases, with 8 bases left between them. Germline V gene data show CDR1 as SNHLY and CDR2 as FYNNEI. The CDR3 runs to 14 residues. The CDR3 region is CASGQDSGANVLTF. The CDR3 DNA reads TGTGCCAGCGGGCAAGACTCTGGGGCCAACGTCCTGACTTTC.

This chain links TRBV27 with TRBJ1-6; a possible D gene is TRBD1 (6 bases). Trimming pared 6 bases from V and 7 bases from J, leaving 19 bases between. Germline-derived CDR1 and CDR2 are MNHEY and SMNVEV (reference sequence). The CDR3 has 16 residues. The CDR3 nucleotides read TGTGCCAGCAGCGTATCCTCGGGACACCTAAATTCACCCCTCCACTTT. Residues: CASSVSSGHLNSPLHF.

This clone was seen more than once but under ten times. The genes are TRBV7-9 and TRBJ1-5; no clear D. This CDR3 is 14 amino acids long. V gave up 0 bases and J gave up 4 bases, with 7 bases separating them. Germline-derived CDR1 and CDR2 are SEHNR and FQNEAQ (reference sequence). CDR3 in amino acids: CASSLAGENQPQHF. The CDR3 region has the DNA TGTGCCAGCAGCTTAGCTGGGGAGAATCAGCCCCAGCATTTT.

This clone was recorded a few times. The rearrangement links TRBV12-3 or TRBV12-4 to TRBJ2-1; TRBD1 matches 7 bases. V dropped 7 bases and J dropped 9; count of bases not matched to a gene: 9. The CDR3 extends over 13 amino acids. The DNA for the CDR3 is TGTGCCAGCACCTTAGGAAACAGGGGTGAGCAGTTCTTC. Protein product: CASTLGNRGEQFF.

The chain has TRBV30 and TRBJ1-1; D possibly corresponds to TRBD1 (6 bases). V was cut by 0 bases and J by 10 bases, with 18 bases left in between. There are 14 residues in the CDR3. The germline V gene has CDR1 GTSNPN and CDR2 SVGIG (reference sequence). CDR3 in DNA: TGTGCCTGGAGTGTGCTCGGGGGGGCTGGTGGAGCTTTCTTT. This gives the protein CAWSVLGGAGGAFF.

This chain links TRBV4-1 with TRBJ2-1, with 10 bases identical to TRBD1. CDR3 length: 18 amino acids. Germline trimming cut 2 bases from V and 8 bases from J; bases unmatched to any gene: 15. Germline CDR1 is MGHRA and CDR2 is YSYEKL. The CDR3 here is CASSQRGFTGQGLYEQFF. The CDR3 nucleotides read TGCGCCAGCAGCCAAAGGGGATTTACGGGACAGGGGCTCTATGAGCAGTTCTTC.

V and J are TRBV6-2 or TRBV6-3 and TRBJ2-1; D is perhaps TRBD2 (5 bases). V was shortened by 0 bases and J by 3 bases, with 15 bases between the two germline ends. Germline loops: CDR1 MNHEY, CDR2 SVGEGT. CDR3 length: 17 residues. The CDR3 region has the DNA TGTGCCAGCAGTTACTCGTTCGAGGGAGCCGGCTACAATGAGCAGTTCTTC. It yields the protein CASSYSFEGAGYNEQFF.

This chain links TRBV4-1 with TRBJ2-2; 9 bases fit TRBD2. J gave up 3 bases and V 1 base, and 3 bases lay outside the gene matches. From germline, CDR1 is MGHRA and CDR2 YSYEKL. This CDR3 contains 16 residues. The CDR3 nucleotides read TGCGCCAGCAGCCAAGGTGGCGGGAGGGACACCGGGGAGCTGTTTTTT. It specifies CASSQGGGRDTGELFF.

The chain carries TRBV21-1 and TRBJ2-7; TRBD2, as called in the table, went unchecked against the DNA. TRBV21-1 counts as a pseudogene. This CDR3 is 16 amino acids long. The CDR3 nucleotides are TGTGCCAGCAGCGCCATCGGGACTAGCGACTTCTACGAGCAGTACTTC. It encodes CASSAIGTSDFYEQYF.

The chain uses TRBV25-1 and TRBJ2-5, with D unclear. V lost 6 bases, J lost 5 bases, and 7 bases lay in between. The germline gives CDR1 MGHDK, CDR2 SYGVNS. The CDR3 consists of 11 residues. DNA for the CDR3: TGTGCCAGCAGCCGTATGGAGACCCAGTACTTC. It is translated as CASSRMETQYF.

This chain connects TRBV5-1 to TRBJ2-5; 12 bases match TRBD2. V was pared by 5 bases and J by 1 base, with 6 bases of the junction left unmatched. The V gene's germline CDR1 is SGHRS and CDR2 YFSETQ. This CDR3 has 16 residues. The chain's CDR3 is CASSTSGRPLQETQYF. The CDR3 DNA follows: TGCGCCAGCAGTACTAGCGGGAGGCCCCTCCAAGAGACCCAGTACTTC.

The genes are TRBV9 and TRBJ2-1; 11 positions agree with TRBD2. V was clipped by 3 bases and J by 6 bases; unmatched bases: 5. Per the germline V gene, CDR1 is SGDLS and CDR2 is YYNGEE. The CDR3 sequence is 15 residues long. DNA for the CDR3: TGTGCCAGCAGCGCTCGCGGGACTAGCGGCAATGAGCAGTTCTTC. It encodes CASSARGTSGNEQFF.

The chain is built from TRBV11-2 and TRBJ2-3, with TRBD1 identical over 9 bases. This CDR3 spans 15 amino acids. V shed 1 base, J shed 1 base, and the junction held 0 bases outside the gene matches. Looked up from germline, CDR1 is SGHAT and CDR2 is FQNNGV. The CDR3 is CASSLGDRGTDTQYF. In DNA form, the CDR3 reads TGTGCCAGCAGCTTAGGGGACAGGGGCACAGATACGCAGTATTTT. Full variable domain (rest looked up from reference TRBV11-2 and TRBJ2-3): EAGVAQSPRYKIIEKRQSVAFWCNPISGHATLYWYQQILGQGPKLLIQFQNNGVVDDSQLPKDRFSAERLKGVDSTLKIQPAKLEDSAVYLCASSLGDRGTDTQYFGPGTRLTVL.

The rearrangement joins TRBV25-1 to TRBJ1-2; D is uncertain. The V gene's germline CDR1 is MGHDK and CDR2 SYGVNS. V shed 8 bases and J shed 3 bases, with 16 bases lying between them. This CDR3 has 14 residues. The CDR3 bases are TGTGCCAGCTCTAGCCCCCTTAGGGACTATGGCTACACCTTC. Protein product: CASSSPLRDYGYTF.

The CDR3 region has the DNA TGTGCCAGCAGCGTAAGCGGGACAGGGGTCAGATTTGATACGCAGTATTTT. It codes for CASSVSGTGVRFDTQYF. The J gene is TRBJ2-3, the V gene TRBV9; 10 bases map to TRBD1. V was clipped by 1 base and J by 6 bases; unmatched bases: 11. The germline V gene encodes CDR1 SGDLS and CDR2 YYNGEE. This CDR3 has 17 residues.

The chain joins TRBV5-4 to TRBJ2-5; a weak D match, TRBD1 (5 bases). This CDR3 comprises 15 residues. The ends were cut back, 0 bases at V and 0 bases at J, with 9 bases in the middle. Germline CDR1 and CDR2: SGHNT and YYREEE (reference sequence). The CDR3 DNA is TGTGCCAGCAGCTTGGGTGGGGCGGACCAAGAGACCCAGTACTTC. It codes for CASSLGGADQETQYF.

The CDR3 DNA sequence: TGCGCCAGCAGCTTGGGAGGTCCTGCCCACGAGCAGTACTTC. Encoded protein: CASSLGGPAHEQYF. The V gene is TRBV5-1, the J gene TRBJ2-7; D is ambiguous. This CDR3 is built from 14 residues. Germline lookup yields CDR1 SGHRS and CDR2 YFSETQ. Trimming took off 0 bases at V and 5 bases at J, with 12 bases between the two ends.

The chain uses TRBV7-8 and TRBJ2-1; maybe TRBD2 (5 bases). Per germline, CDR1 SGHVS and CDR2 FQNEAQ. The V end was cut by 8 bases, the J end by 3 bases, with 11 bases between. The CDR3 has 13 residues. The DNA for the CDR3 is TGTGCCAGCCAACGGGGTGTCTACAATGAGCAGTTCTTC. Protein: CASQRGVYNEQFF.

This chain links TRBV9 with TRBJ1-4, with a weak D call TRBD1 (6 bases). Looked up from germline, CDR1 is SGDLS and CDR2 is YYNGEE. Trimming shortened V by 4 bases and J by 7 bases, and 20 bases separated the two germline ends. This CDR3 region has 16 residues. DNA for the CDR3: TGTGCCAGCAGCCCCGGGCCCGGGGGGCCCGGTGAAAAACTGTTTTTT. Translating gives CASSPGPGGPGEKLFF.